The clone carrying this TCR beta chain was observed at least ten times. What it recognizes is unknown. The authors obtained PBMCs from more than 9.5 ml of fresh peripheral blood. The entry originates in a study of T cells in Graves' hyperthyroidism and ophthalmopathy. General study results and limits: Blood also contained most expanded thyroid clonotypes above 0.001.

RNA transcripts were the template for amplifying TCR beta CDR3 regions. First-round RT-PCR of the TCR CDR3 relied on the HTBI primer set. TCRdb analysed the multiplex PCR reads with MiXCR anew, one entry per CDR3 protein. The sample contains about 350,000 distinct CDR3 sequences, about 14% of which appear only once. The V end was cut by 7 bases, the J end by 2 bases, with 9 bases between. The CDR3 is made up of 13 amino acids. Germline V gives CDR1 MDHEN, CDR2 SYDVKM. The TCR comes from a woman aged 25 to 39 with Graves' hyperthyroidism. The chain is built from TRBV28 and TRBJ1-3; D is unresolved. Sequencing was performed on blood. DNA for the CDR3: TGTGCCAGCACCGGCAGCGCTGGAAACACCATATATTTT. Translation: CASTGSAGNTIYF.